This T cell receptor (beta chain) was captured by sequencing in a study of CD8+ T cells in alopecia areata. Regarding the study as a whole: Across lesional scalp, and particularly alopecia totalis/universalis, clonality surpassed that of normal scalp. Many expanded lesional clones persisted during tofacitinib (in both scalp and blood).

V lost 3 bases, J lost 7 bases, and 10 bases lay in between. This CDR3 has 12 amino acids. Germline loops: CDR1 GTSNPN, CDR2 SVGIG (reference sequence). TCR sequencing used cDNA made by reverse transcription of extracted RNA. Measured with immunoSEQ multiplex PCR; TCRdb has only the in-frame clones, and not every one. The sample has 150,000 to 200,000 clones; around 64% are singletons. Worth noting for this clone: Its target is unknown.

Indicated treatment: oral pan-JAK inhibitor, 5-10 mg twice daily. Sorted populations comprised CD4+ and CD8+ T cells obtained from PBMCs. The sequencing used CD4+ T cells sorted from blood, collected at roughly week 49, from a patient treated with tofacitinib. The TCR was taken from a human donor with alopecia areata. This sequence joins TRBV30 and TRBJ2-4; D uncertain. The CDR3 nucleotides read TGTGCCTGGAGCCCCCCTGGGAACATTCAGTACTTC. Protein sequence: CAWSPPGNIQYF.